This is a list of T cell receptor beta chains from one sample in a study of T cell responses to AZD1222 COVID-19 vaccine. The assay was immunoSEQ multiplex PCR, and TCRdb's table has in-frame clones only and misses some. The data hold 140,000 to 150,000 clones, with 88% observed a single time. The material was peripheral blood, obtained on day 0 of AZD1222 vaccination. The receptor set was obtained from an adult in good health. The CDR3 runs from the conserved cysteine through the conserved F or W. The D gene is left open where the match is weak. Rows may omit the clone size; those that give it use once, few, many or a size class.

len,abundance,v_gene,d_gene,j_gene,CDR3nt,CDR3aa
15,-,TRBV2,-,TRBJ2-7,TGTGCCAGCAGCCCCAGGGCAGGGAGCTCCTACGAGCAGTACTTC,CASSPRAGSSYEQYF
14,-,TRBV4-2,-,TRBJ1-2,TGTGCCAGCAGCCAAGAGTGGGGGGCTGGTGGCTACACCTTC,CASSQEWGAGGYTF
15,-,TRBV4-2,-,TRBJ1-1,TGTGCCAGCAGCCCGCTGGGGGGTGAAGACACTGAAGCTTTCTTT,CASSPLGGEDTEAFF
15,few,TRBV30,TRBD1,TRBJ1-5,TGTGCCTGGAGTGACAGGGGATTGAACAATCAGCCCCAGCATTTT,CAWSDRGLNNQPQHF
16,-,TRBV5-1,TRBD2,TRBJ2-7,TGCGCCAGCAGCTTGGAGGCTAGCGGGGGGGCCGGGGAGCAGTACTTC,CASSLEASGGAGEQYF
15,-,TRBV18,TRBD2,TRBJ2-7,TGTGCCAGCTCACCTCGGACTAGTTCCTTCTACGAGCAGTACTTC,CASSPRTSSFYEQYF
16,-,TRBV5-1,-,TRBJ1-1,TGCGCCAGCAGCTTGGAATTGGGGCGGGTGAACACTGAAGCTTTCTTT,CASSLELGRVNTEAFF
16,-,TRBV7-3,-,TRBJ2-1,TGTGCCAGCAGCCTCGAGGGGTCCACCAGTTACAATGAGCAGTTCTTC,CASSLEGSTSYNEQFF
16,few,TRBV6-5,TRBD2,TRBJ2-7,TGTGCCAGCAGTTACACAACTAGCGGGGGATCCTACGAGCAGTACTTC,CASSYTTSGGSYEQYF
15,-,TRBV5-6,TRBD1,TRBJ1-1,TGTGCCAGCAGCCAACCCAGGGGGCGAGGCACTGAAGCTTTCTTT,CASSQPRGRGTEAFF
13,once,TRBV28,TRBD1,TRBJ1-3,TGTGCCAGCAGACGGGACAGTGGAAACACCATATATTTT,CASRRDSGNTIYF
14,-,TRBV6-5,-,TRBJ2-1,TGTGCCAGCAGCCTCCCCGGTCGTGGCCATGAGCAGTTCTTC,CASSLPGRGHEQFF
13,-,TRBV5-1,-,TRBJ2-2,TGCGCCAGCAGCCCCGGACGGACCGGGGAGCTGTTTTTT,CASSPGRTGELFF
16,-,TRBV7-9,TRBD1,TRBJ1-2,TGTGCCAGCAGCCGCTGGACAGGGCTAAGCAACTATGGCTACACCTTC,CASSRWTGLSNYGYTF
13,-,TRBV2,-,TRBJ2-7,TGTGCCAGCAGTGAGGTTCCCTCCTACGAGCAGTACTTC,CASSEVPSYEQYF
16,-,TRBV5-8,TRBD1,TRBJ1-5,TGTGCCAGCAGCCCGGACAGGGGGCGCATAGATCGGCCCCAGCATTTT,CASSPDRGRIDRPQHF
15,-,TRBV11-2,TRBD2,TRBJ2-3,TGTGCCAGCAGCTCACTAGCGGGGGGCACAGATACGCAGTATTTT,CASSSLAGGTDTQYF